The 5 T cell receptor beta chains below all came from one sample that was sequenced in a study of cytomegalovirus exposure and HLA in healthy donors. The study ran its PCR with 60 Vbeta and 13 Jbeta primers. The data were produced by immunoSEQ multiplex PCR, yet TCRdb's version contains in-frame clones alone and is incomplete. The sample contains roughly 150,000 clones, 82% of which appear only once. What was sequenced was PBMCs. These receptors originate from a woman between 45 and 60 years old in good health and CMV-seropositive.

The chain is built from TRBV4-3 and TRBJ2-2, with 7 bases fitting TRBD1. With 3 bases clipped from V and 8 bases from J, the junction kept 12 bases outside the gene matches. Germline V CDR1 and CDR2: LGHNA, YSLEER. The CDR3 totals 16 residues. CDR3 protein: CASSHTPGQRSGELFF. CDR3 DNA: TGCGCCAGCAGCCATACACCGGGACAGCGCTCAGGGGAGCTGTTTTTT.

This clone was seen more than once but under ten times. J is TRBJ1-2 and V is TRBV11-2, with 9 bases aligning to TRBD1. Germline loops: CDR1 SGHAT, CDR2 FQNNGV. The CDR3 is 13 residues long. The V gene end was trimmed by 4 bases and the J gene end by 7 bases; junction bases not matched to a gene: 4. The CDR3 is CASSSQGALGYTF. The CDR3 region has the DNA TGTGCCAGCAGCTCACAGGGGGCTCTTGGCTACACCTTC.

The gene calls are TRBV30 and TRBJ2-7; 9 bases agree with TRBD1. Trimming at V came to 4 bases and at J to 2 bases, leaving 9 bases not matched to a gene. Germline lookup yields CDR1 GTSNPN and CDR2 SVGIG (reference sequence). This CDR3 is 15 amino acids long. This chain's CDR3 is CAWTQQGAGAYEQYF. The CDR3 coding sequence is TGTGCCTGGACCCAACAGGGGGCGGGGGCCTACGAGCAGTACTTC.

The J gene is TRBJ1-4, the V gene TRBV27; possible D gene TRBD1, 5 bases. CDR3 size: 16 residues. The germline V gene encodes CDR1 MNHEY and CDR2 SMNVEV (reference sequence). V was clipped by 5 bases and J by 0 bases, with 13 bases between them. DNA of the CDR3: TGTGCCAGCAGTCCCGGACACTTTGCAACTAATGAAAAACTGTTTTTT. Translation: CASSPGHFATNEKLFF. The full variable domain, with the rest looked up from reference TRBV27 and TRBJ1-4, is EAQVTQNPRYLITVTGKKLTVTCSQNMNHEYMSWYRQDPGLGLRQIYYSMNVEVTDKGDVPEGYKVSRKEKRNFPLILESPSPNQTSLYFCASSPGHFATNEKLFFGSGTQLSVL.

The chain couples TRBV7-9 to TRBJ1-4; D perhaps matches TRBD1 (5 bases). The CDR3 totals 14 residues. Germline V lookup: CDR1 SEHNR, CDR2 FQNEAQ (reference sequence). V dropped 5 bases and J dropped 4 bases, with 11 bases sitting between them. CDR3 in DNA: TGTGCCAGCAGCGAACAGGCGATTAATGAAAAACTGTTTTTT. This gives the protein CASSEQAINEKLFF. The variable domain in full, completed from reference TRBV7-9 and TRBJ1-4, reads DTGVSQNPRHKITKRGQNVTFRCDPISEHNRLYWYRQTLGQGPEFLTYFQNEAQLEKSRLLSDRFSAERPKGSFSTLEIQRTEQGDSAMYLCASSEQAINEKLFFGSGTQLSVL.